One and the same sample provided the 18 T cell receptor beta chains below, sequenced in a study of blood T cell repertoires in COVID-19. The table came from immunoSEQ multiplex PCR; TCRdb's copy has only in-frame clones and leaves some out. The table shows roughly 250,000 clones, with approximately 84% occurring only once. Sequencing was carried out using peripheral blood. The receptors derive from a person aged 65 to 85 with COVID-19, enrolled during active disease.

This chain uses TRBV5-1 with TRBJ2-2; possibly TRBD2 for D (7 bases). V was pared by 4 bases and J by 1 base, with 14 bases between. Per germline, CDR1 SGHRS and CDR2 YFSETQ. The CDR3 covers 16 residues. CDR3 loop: CASSPRGAKNTGELFF. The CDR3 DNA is TGCGCCAGCAGCCCCCGGGGGGCCAAGAACACCGGGGAGCTGTTTTTT.

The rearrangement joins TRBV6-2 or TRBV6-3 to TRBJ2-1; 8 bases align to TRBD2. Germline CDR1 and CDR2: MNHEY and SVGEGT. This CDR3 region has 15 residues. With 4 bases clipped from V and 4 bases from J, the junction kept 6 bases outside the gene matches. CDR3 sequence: CASSSGAGGYNEQFF. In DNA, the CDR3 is TGTGCCAGCAGTTCTGGGGCGGGGGGATACAATGAGCAGTTCTTC.

The DNA for the CDR3 is TGTGCCAGCTCACACGATAGCGGGAGGGAGACCCAGTACTTC. This gives the protein CASSHDSGRETQYF. The chain links TRBV18 to TRBJ2-5; TRBD2 agrees at 10 bases. CDR1 is KGHSH and CDR2 is LQKENI in the germline V gene. This CDR3 has 14 residues. The ends lost 4 bases at V and 5 bases at J; junction bases unmatched: 4.

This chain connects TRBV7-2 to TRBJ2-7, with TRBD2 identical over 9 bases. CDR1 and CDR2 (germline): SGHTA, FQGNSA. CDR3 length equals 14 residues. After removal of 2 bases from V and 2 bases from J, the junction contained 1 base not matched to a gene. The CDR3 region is CASSLLAGAYEQYF. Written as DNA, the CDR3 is TGTGCCAGCAGCTTATTAGCGGGAGCCTACGAGCAGTACTTC. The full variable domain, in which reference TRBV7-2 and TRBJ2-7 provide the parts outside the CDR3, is GAGVSQSPSNKVTEKGKDVELRCDPISGHTALYWYRQSLGQGLEFLIYFQGNSAPDKSGLPSDRFSAERTGGSVSTLTIQRTQQEDSAVYLCASSLLAGAYEQYFGPGTRLTVT.

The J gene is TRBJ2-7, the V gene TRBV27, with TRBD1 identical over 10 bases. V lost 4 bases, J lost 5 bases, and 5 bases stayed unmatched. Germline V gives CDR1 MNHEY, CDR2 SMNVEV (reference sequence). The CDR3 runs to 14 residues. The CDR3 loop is CASSWGGTGDEQYF. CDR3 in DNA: TGTGCCAGCAGTTGGGGGGGGACAGGGGACGAGCAGTACTTC.

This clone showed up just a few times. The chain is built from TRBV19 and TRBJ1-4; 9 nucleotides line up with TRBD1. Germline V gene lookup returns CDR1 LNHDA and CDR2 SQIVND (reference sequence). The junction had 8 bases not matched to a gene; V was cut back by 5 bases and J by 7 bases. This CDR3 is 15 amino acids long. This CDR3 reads CASSWRGQGPEKLFF. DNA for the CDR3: TGTGCCAGTAGTTGGCGGGGACAGGGACCTGAAAAACTGTTTTTT.

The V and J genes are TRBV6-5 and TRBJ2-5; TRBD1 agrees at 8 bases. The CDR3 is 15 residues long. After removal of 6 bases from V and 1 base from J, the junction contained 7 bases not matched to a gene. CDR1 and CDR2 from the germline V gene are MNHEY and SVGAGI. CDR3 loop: CASSETGVSQETQYF. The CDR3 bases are TGTGCCAGCAGCGAGACAGGGGTGAGCCAAGAGACCCAGTACTTC.

The CDR3 DNA reads as TGCGCCAGCAAAGATCAGGGGCCCACGGGAAAACTGTTTTTT. It encodes CASKDQGPTGKLFF. J is TRBJ1-4 and V is TRBV5-1, with D possibly TRBD1 on 6 matching bases. Germline V gene data show CDR1 as SGHRS and CDR2 as YFSETQ. Trimming shortened V by 6 bases and J by 10 bases, and 19 bases separated the two germline ends. The CDR3 has 14 residues.

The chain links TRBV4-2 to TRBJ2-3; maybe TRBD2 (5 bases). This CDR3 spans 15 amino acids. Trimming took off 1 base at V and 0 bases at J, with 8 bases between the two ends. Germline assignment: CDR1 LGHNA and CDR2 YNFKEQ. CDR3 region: CASSQVGVSTDTQYF. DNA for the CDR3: TGTGCCAGCAGCCAAGTCGGGGTCAGCACAGATACGCAGTATTTT.

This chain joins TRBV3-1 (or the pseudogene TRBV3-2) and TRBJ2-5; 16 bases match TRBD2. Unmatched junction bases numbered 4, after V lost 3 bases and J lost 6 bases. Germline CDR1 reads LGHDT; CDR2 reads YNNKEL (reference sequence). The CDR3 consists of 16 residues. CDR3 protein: CASSHGTSGRGKTQYF. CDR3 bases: TGTGCCAGCAGCCACGGGACTAGCGGGAGGGGAAAGACCCAGTACTTC.

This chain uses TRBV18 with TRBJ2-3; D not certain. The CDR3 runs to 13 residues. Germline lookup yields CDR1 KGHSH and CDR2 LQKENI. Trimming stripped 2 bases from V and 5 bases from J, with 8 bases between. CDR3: CASSPSSGDTQYF. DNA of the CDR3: TGTGCCAGCTCACCAAGTTCCGGAGATACGCAGTATTTT.

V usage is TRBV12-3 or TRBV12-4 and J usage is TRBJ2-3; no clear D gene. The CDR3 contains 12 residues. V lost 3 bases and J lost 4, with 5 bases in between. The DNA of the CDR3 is TGTGCCAGCAGTTTGGCCCCAGATACGCAGTATTTT. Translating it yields CASSLAPDTQYF.

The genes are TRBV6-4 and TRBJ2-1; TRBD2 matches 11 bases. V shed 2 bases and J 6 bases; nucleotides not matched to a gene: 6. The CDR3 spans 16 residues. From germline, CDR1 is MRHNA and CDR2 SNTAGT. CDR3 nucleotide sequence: TGTGCCAGCAGTGACACCGGGACTAGCGGTCTCAATGAGCAGTTCTTC. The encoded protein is CASSDTGTSGLNEQFF.

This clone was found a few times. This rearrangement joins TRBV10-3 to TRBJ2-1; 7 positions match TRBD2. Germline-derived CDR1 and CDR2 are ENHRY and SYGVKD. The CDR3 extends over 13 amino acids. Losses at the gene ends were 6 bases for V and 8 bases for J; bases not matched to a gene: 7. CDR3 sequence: CAIRVGGSHEQFF. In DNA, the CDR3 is TGTGCCATCAGGGTCGGCGGGAGTCATGAGCAGTTCTTC.

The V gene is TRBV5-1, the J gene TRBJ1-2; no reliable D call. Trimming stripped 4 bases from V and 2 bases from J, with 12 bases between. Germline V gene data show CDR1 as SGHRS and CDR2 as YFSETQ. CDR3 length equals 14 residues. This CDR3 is CASSALSGNYGYTF. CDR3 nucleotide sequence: TGCGCCAGCAGCGCGCTGTCAGGAAACTATGGCTACACCTTC.

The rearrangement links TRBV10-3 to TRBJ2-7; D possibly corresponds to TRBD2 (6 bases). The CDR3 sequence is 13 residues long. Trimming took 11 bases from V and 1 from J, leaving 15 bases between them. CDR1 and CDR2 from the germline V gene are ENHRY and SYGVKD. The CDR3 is CAASVGGSYEQYF. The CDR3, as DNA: TGTGCCGCCAGCGTGGGGGGTTCCTACGAGCAGTACTTC.

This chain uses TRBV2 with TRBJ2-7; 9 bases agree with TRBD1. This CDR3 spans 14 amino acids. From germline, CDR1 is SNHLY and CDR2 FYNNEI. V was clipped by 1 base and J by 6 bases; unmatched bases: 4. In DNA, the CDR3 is TGTGCCAGCAGTGAAGGGACAGGGGTCATCGAGCAGTACTTC. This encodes CASSEGTGVIEQYF.

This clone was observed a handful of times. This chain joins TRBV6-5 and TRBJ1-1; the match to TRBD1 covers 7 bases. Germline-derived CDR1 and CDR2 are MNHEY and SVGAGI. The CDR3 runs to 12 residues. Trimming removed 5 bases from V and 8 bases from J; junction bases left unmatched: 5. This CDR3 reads CASSRPTGEAFF. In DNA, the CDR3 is TGTGCCAGCAGTCGCCCGACAGGGGAAGCTTTCTTT.